The present entry profiles one T cell receptor (beta chain) with its context. This record belongs to a study of blood T cell repertoires in COVID-19. Background on the study: Samples came from the United States, Italy and Spain, spanning acute and convalescent COVID-19. T cells, B-cell-depleted T cells, or PBMCs supplied cDNA or gDNA.

In the source study's methods: Estimation of nucleated cell counts was performed using reference gene primer amplification. The table came from immunoSEQ multiplex PCR; TCRdb's copy has only in-frame clones and leaves some out. That table supplies the V and J calls and clone size; D and trimming were determined from the DNA. The sample includes some 30,000 clones, roughly nine tenths seen only once; the top ten take roughly 23%. The germline CDR1 and CDR2 sequences are KGHSH and LQKENI. The CDR3 runs 17 residues. With 0 bases removed from V and 7 bases from J, the gap between germline ends came to 16 bases.

This chain links TRBV18 with TRBJ1-6; D is uncertain. This clonotype was obtained from a woman at least 80 years old with active or convalescent COVID-19. Source material: peripheral blood. CDR3 in amino acids: CASSPPSGGRVNSPLHF. In DNA form, the CDR3 reads TGTGCCAGCTCACCACCGTCGGGAGGGAGGGTGAATTCACCCCTCCACTTT.